The T cell receptor (beta chain) described here comes from a study of cytomegalovirus exposure and HLA in healthy donors. The overall study: There were 350 to 450 genotyped donors. Of these, 75% to 90% fell in the genetic ancestry cluster associated with self-reported Caucasian donors.

Donors were ostensibly healthy at sampling, although undocumented immune exposures were probable. The V gene end was trimmed by 1 base and the J gene end by 8 bases; junction bases not matched to a gene: 4. From germline, CDR1 is MNHEY and CDR2 SMNVEV (reference sequence). The CDR3 length is 13 residues. PCR amplification relied on 60 Vbeta primers (plus 13 Jbeta primers). Under the authors' procedure: Later, an analysis found 65 million to 85 million unique TCR beta chains, and about 10 million of these were shared. Profiled with immunoSEQ multiplex PCR; TCRdb holds only in-frame clones, not every one. The V and J calls and clone size were taken over from that table, and D and trimming were inferred from the DNA. The table lists 30,000 to 50,000 clones, approximately 63% of them singletons.

The sequenced sample was PBMCs. The V call is TRBV27, the J call TRBJ1-2, with 7 bases identical to TRBD1. The TCR sequence derives from a man between 40 and 49 years old in good health and CMV-seronegative. The CDR3 coding sequence is TGTGCCAGCAGTTTATGGACAGGCAGGGGCTACACCTTC. Its translation: CASSLWTGRGYTF.